Included here is one T cell receptor beta chain sequence, with context. These data come from a study of technical replicates of blood from several donors. This table comes from immunoSEQ multiplex PCR, and its TCRdb copy is limited to in-frame clones, with some not included. Of 65,000 to 85,000 clones listed, roughly 94% are singletons. This CDR3 spans 13 amino acids. Trimming stripped 4 bases from V and 4 bases from J, with 13 bases between. Germline V gene sequence: CDR1 SQVTM, CDR2 ANQGSEA. Sequencing was done on a sample of T cells isolated from PBMCs. This sequence originates from a human donor in good health. The chain couples TRBV29-1 to TRBJ1-1; maybe TRBD1 (5 bases). In nucleotides, the CDR3 is TGCAGCGTTGTACTGGGGGGGGGCACTGAAGCTTTCTTT. Translated: CSVVLGGGTEAFF. Looking up the rest from reference TRBV29-1 and TRBJ1-1 gives the full variable domain: SAVISQKPSRDICQRGTSLTIQCQVDSQVTMMFWYRQQPGQSLTLIATANQGSEATYESGFVIDKFPISRPNLTFSTLTVSNMSPEDSSIYLCSVVLGGGTEAFFGQGTRLTVV.